This TCR beta chain emerged from a study of cytomegalovirus exposure and HLA in healthy donors. Primers: 60 Vbeta forward and 13 Jbeta reverse. Sequenced by immunoSEQ multiplex PCR; TCRdb stores in-frame clones only, minus some. The sample contains 160,000 or so clones, 80% to 90% of which appear only once. Trimming pared 3 bases from V and 4 bases from J, leaving 32 bases between. This CDR3 comprises 21 residues. Germline lookup yields CDR1 SGDLS and CDR2 YYNGEE. The J gene is TRBJ2-4, the V gene TRBV9; D unclear. The sample was PBMCs. The clonotype originates from a woman in her thirties in good health and CMV-seropositive. The CDR3 DNA sequence: TGTGCCAGCAGCGCGGAAGACGGCAGCACAGTTCCAAGGTTGCCAAAAAACATTCAGTACTTC. It codes for CASSAEDGSTVPRLPKNIQYF.